This T cell receptor beta chain stems from a study of OX40 agonist ivuxolimab in advanced cancers. Background on the study: Partial responses were achieved by three patients, one with hepatocellular carcinoma and two with cutaneous melanoma. Regarding the study as a whole: At doses 0.1 to 3.0 mg/kg, CD4+ and CD8+ clones expanded.

Method: immunoSEQ multiplex PCR; TCRdb's copy keeps in-frame clones and lacks some. The sample shows around 30,000 clones, 80% to 85% of them seen only once. Worth noting for this clone: Its antigen is unidentified.

V dropped 1 base and J dropped 0 bases, with 7 bases sitting between them. Germline V gives CDR1 LNHDA, CDR2 SQIVND (reference sequence). The CDR3 extends over 15 amino acids. Peripheral blood came from all dose cohorts at three timepoints. The clonotype comes from an adult with an advanced solid tumor such as melanoma, head and neck, liver or kidney cancer. This rearrangement joins TRBV19 to TRBJ2-1; D unresolved. The input for sequencing was CD4+ or CD8+ T cells sorted from blood, taken in a trial of the OX40 agonist ivuxolimab. CDR3 amino acids: CASSIGISSYNEQFF. Here the CDR3 DNA reads TGTGCCAGTAGTATAGGGATAAGCTCCTACAATGAGCAGTTCTTC.